The clone carrying this TCR beta chain was seen only a few times. The antigen remains unidentified. Unique molecular identifiers featured in how the TCRbeta library was prepared. TCRdb fed the PCR reads into MiXCR, producing one record per CDR3 protein. The sample holds 500,000 to 600,000 distinct CDR3 sequences, about a quarter seen once. Between the trimmed V and J ends, which lost 5 bases and 3 bases, there was a span of 12 bases. Germline V lookup: CDR1 SGHTA, CDR2 FQGNSA. This CDR3 is 14 amino acids long. These data belong to a study of T-cell reconstitution after alpha-beta-depleted transplantation in children. Overall study findings and caveats: Counts and diversity of T cells one year after transplant came mostly from newly produced T cells. About two months after transplant, alpha-beta T cells reportedly came from several hundred expanded graft clones. Diversity of TCRbeta at day 60 was high in some patients, arising from surviving recipient T cells and thymic progenitors.

The chain is built from TRBV7-2 and TRBJ2-3; D is undetermined. The sequence derives from a boy less than two years old with Wiskott-Aldrich syndrome, due to receive a stem cell transplant. The specimen comprised PBMCs, sampled before TCRalphabeta/CD19-depleted stem cell transplant. The DNA of the CDR3 is TGTGCCAGCAGCGTACGGATTGGGACAGATACGCAGTATTTT. It is translated as CASSVRIGTDTQYF.